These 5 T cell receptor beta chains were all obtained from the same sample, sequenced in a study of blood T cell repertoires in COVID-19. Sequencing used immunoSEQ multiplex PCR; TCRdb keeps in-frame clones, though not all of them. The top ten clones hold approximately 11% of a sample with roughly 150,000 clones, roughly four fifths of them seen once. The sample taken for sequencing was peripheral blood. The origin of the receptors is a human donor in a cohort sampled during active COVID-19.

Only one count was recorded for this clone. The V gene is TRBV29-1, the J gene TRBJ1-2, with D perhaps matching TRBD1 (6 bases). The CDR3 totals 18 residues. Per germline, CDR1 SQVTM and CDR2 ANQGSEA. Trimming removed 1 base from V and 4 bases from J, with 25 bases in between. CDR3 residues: CSVEVKSARFLGGYGYTF. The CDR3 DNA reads TGCAGCGTTGAAGTAAAAAGTGCCAGGTTCTTAGGGGGCTATGGCTACACCTTC.

Here the CDR3 reads CASIPLSGLAGEGDTQYF. CDR3 bases: TGTGCCAGCATTCCTCTCTCGGGACTAGCGGGGGAAGGGGATACGCAGTATTTT. This chain uses TRBV28 with TRBJ2-3; 14 bases are a match to TRBD2. With V trimmed by 7 bases and J by 6 bases, 15 bases remained unmatched. The CDR3 loop spans 18 amino acids. Germline V lookup: CDR1 MDHEN, CDR2 SYDVKM.

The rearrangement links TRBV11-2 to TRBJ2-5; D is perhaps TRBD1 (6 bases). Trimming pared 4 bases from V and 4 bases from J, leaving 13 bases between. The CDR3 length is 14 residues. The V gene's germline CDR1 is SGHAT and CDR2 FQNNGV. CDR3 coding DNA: TGTGCCAGCAGCTACGCCCAGACAGGAGAGACCCAGTACTTC. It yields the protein CASSYAQTGETQYF.

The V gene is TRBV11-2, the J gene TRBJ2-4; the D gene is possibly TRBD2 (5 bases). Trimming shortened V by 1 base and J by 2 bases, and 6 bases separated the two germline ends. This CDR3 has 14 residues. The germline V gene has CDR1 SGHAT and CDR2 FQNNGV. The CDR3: CASSLAGTKNIQYF. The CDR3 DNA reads TGTGCCAGCAGCTTAGCGGGGACCAAAAACATTCAGTACTTC.

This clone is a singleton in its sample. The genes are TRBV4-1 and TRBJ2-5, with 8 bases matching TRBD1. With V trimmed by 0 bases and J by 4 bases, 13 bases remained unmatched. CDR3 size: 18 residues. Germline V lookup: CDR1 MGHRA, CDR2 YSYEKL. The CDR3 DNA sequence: TGCGCCAGCAGCCAAGATAGGATGGGGCAGGGGGCAGCAGAGACCCAGTACTTC. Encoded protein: CASSQDRMGQGAAETQYF.